The sequence of this T cell receptor (beta chain) was determined in a study of shared clonotypes between healthy human individuals. Whole-study findings and limits: Only blood underwent sampling, and tissue repertoires likely differ. Sequencing depth was a factor that was expected to affect clonotype sharing among donors.

Note on this clone: Its antigen is unknown.

In germline, CDR1 is SNHLY, CDR2 FYNNEI. Trimming cost V 6 bases and J 9 bases, with 18 bases left between them. The length of the CDR3 is 15 residues. Into CD45RA+ naive and CD45RA-negative memory subsets, the CD4+ cells were split. The assay was immunoSEQ multiplex PCR, and TCRdb's table has in-frame clones only and misses some. The repertoire holds 2 million or so clones, with 85% to 95% as singletons. This chain uses TRBV2 with TRBJ1-6; tentatively, D is TRBD1 (5 bases). The material sequenced was naive CD4+ T cells sorted from blood. Subset meaning: CD45RA+ positively selected. The source is a man younger than 35 in good health. CDR3 region: CASSPSKGSGSPLHF. CDR3 nucleotide sequence: TGTGCCAGCAGCCCATCTAAGGGGTCGGGTTCACCCCTCCACTTT.